A selection of T cell receptor beta chains follows, all from one sample in a study of tissue T cells after allogeneic stem cell transplantation. Using immunoSEQ multiplex PCR, the repertoire was profiled, and TCRdb retains in-frame clones only, with some absent. This sample has 300 to 400 clones; about 75% occur once, and the top ten carry 20% to 25%. Sequences were derived from jejunal tissue, sampled at autopsy. The receptor source for this set is a female patient aged 40 to 69 with steroid-refractory graft-versus-host disease after an allogeneic stem cell transplant. Certain T cells may be donor cells from the graft. CDR3s include the opening cysteine and the closing phenylalanine or tryptophan. Fields, in order: clone size, V gene, D gene, J gene, CDR3 protein, CDR3 DNA. D genes are given only for firm matches. Not all rows give a size; the values are once, few, many and, for expanded clones, a class.

>.|TRBV19|.|TRBJ2-1
CASQKTGSSYNEQFF
TGTGCCAGTCAAAAAACAGGGAGCTCCTACAATGAGCAGTTCTTC
>.|TRBV7-8|TRBD1|TRBJ1-1
CASSLIRTGGRNTEAFF
TGTGCCAGCAGCTTGATCAGGACAGGGGGCAGGAACACTGAAGCTTTCTTT
>hyperexpanded|TRBV4-2|.|TRBJ1-1
CASSQGRGNREPEAFF
TGTGCCAGCAGCCAAGGGCGAGGAAACAGAGAGCCTGAAGCTTTCTTT
>.|TRBV10-3|TRBD1|TRBJ2-7
CAISEPDRPYEQYF
TGTGCCATCAGTGAACCGGACAGGCCCTACGAGCAGTACTTC